This is a list of T cell receptor beta chains from one sample in a study of T-cell reconstitution after alpha-beta-depleted transplantation in children. TCRdb analysed the PCR reads with MiXCR anew, one entry per CDR3 protein. The sample holds about a million distinct CDR3 sequences, about 29% seen once. Sequencing used PBMCs, mostly from graft donor cells, obtained 360 days after TCRalphabeta/CD19-depleted stem cell transplant. These receptor sequences come from a boy under three years old who had a stem cell transplant for SCID, so the T cells may come from the graft donor. The CDR3 runs from the conserved cysteine through the conserved F or W. The order of the fields is D gene, clone size, J gene, CDR3 length, V gene, CDR3 protein, CDR3 DNA. D genes are given only for firm matches. Only some rows state a clone size, as once, few, many or a class for expanded clones.

d_call: NA
clone_size: many
j_call: TRBJ2-1
cdr3_length: 14
v_call: TRBV20-1
cdr3_aa: CSATGTRSYNEQFF
cdr3_nt: TGCAGTGCTACTGGGACACGGTCCTACAATGAGCAGTTCTTC

d_call: NA
clone_size: NA
j_call: TRBJ1-2
cdr3_length: 13
v_call: TRBV5-1
cdr3_aa: CASSLAWDYGYTF
cdr3_nt: TGCGCCAGCAGCTTAGCCTGGGACTATGGCTACACCTTC

d_call: NA
clone_size: NA
j_call: TRBJ2-7
cdr3_length: 15
v_call: TRBV5-6
cdr3_aa: CASSGGDRIGYEQYF
cdr3_nt: TGTGCCAGCAGCGGGGGGGACAGGATAGGCTACGAGCAGTACTTC

d_call: TRBD2
clone_size: NA
j_call: TRBJ2-3
cdr3_length: 17
v_call: TRBV11-2
cdr3_aa: CASSLEMTSGFVDTQYF
cdr3_nt: TGTGCCAGCAGCTTAGAAATGACTAGCGGTTTTGTGGATACGCAGTATTTT

d_call: NA
clone_size: NA
j_call: TRBJ2-2
cdr3_length: 15
v_call: TRBV9
cdr3_aa: CASSPRISDFGELFF
cdr3_nt: TGTGCCAGCAGCCCCAGAATTAGCGATTTTGGGGAGCTGTTTTTT

d_call: NA
clone_size: NA
j_call: TRBJ1-2
cdr3_length: 14
v_call: TRBV10-3
cdr3_aa: CAISEQETNYGYTF
cdr3_nt: TGTGCCATCAGTGAACAGGAGACTAACTATGGCTACACCTTC

d_call: NA
clone_size: NA
j_call: TRBJ2-5
cdr3_length: 13
v_call: TRBV29-1
cdr3_aa: CSVLGAGQETQYF
cdr3_nt: TGCAGCGTCTTAGGGGCAGGCCAAGAGACCCAGTACTTC

d_call: NA
clone_size: NA
j_call: TRBJ2-7
cdr3_length: 14
v_call: TRBV4-1
cdr3_aa: CASSRSGATYEQYF
cdr3_nt: TGCGCCAGCAGCCGGTCAGGGGCGACCTACGAGCAGTACTTC

d_call: NA
clone_size: NA
j_call: TRBJ2-2
cdr3_length: 17
v_call: TRBV20-1
cdr3_aa: CSARDPETVPNTGELFF
cdr3_nt: TGCAGTGCTAGAGATCCCGAAACAGTCCCGAACACCGGGGAGCTGTTTTTT

d_call: NA
clone_size: few
j_call: TRBJ2-5
cdr3_length: 14
v_call: TRBV20-1
cdr3_aa: CSASAGTAKETQYF
cdr3_nt: TGCAGTGCTAGTGCGGGGACAGCGAAAGAGACCCAGTACTTC

d_call: NA
clone_size: few
j_call: TRBJ1-1
cdr3_length: 13
v_call: TRBV29-1
cdr3_aa: CSVVPGTNTEAFF
cdr3_nt: TGCAGCGTTGTTCCCGGGACGAACACTGAAGCTTTCTTT

d_call: NA
clone_size: NA
j_call: TRBJ1-2
cdr3_length: 18
v_call: TRBV11-1
cdr3_aa: CASSSLFAGPRGDYGYTF
cdr3_nt: TGTGCCAGCAGCTCCCTATTTGCCGGACCTAGGGGGGATTATGGCTACACCTTC

d_call: NA
clone_size: NA
j_call: TRBJ2-1
cdr3_length: 16
v_call: TRBV20-1
cdr3_aa: CSASLGTYFSYNEQFF
cdr3_nt: TGCAGTGCTAGTCTCGGGACATACTTCTCCTACAATGAGCAGTTCTTC

d_call: NA
clone_size: NA
j_call: TRBJ2-7
cdr3_length: 16
v_call: TRBV5-1
cdr3_aa: CASSLVSRETSYEQYF
cdr3_nt: TGCGCCAGCAGCTTGGTATCTCGGGAGACCTCCTACGAGCAGTACTTC

d_call: NA
clone_size: few
j_call: TRBJ1-3
cdr3_length: 15
v_call: TRBV12-3/TRBV12-4
cdr3_aa: CASSSGLDSGNTIYF
cdr3_nt: TGTGCCAGCAGTTCTGGACTGGACTCTGGAAACACCATATATTTT

d_call: TRBD1
clone_size: few
j_call: TRBJ2-7
cdr3_length: 14
v_call: TRBV20-1
cdr3_aa: CSASRTGTTYEQYF
cdr3_nt: TGCAGTGCTAGTAGGACAGGTACCACCTACGAGCAGTACTTC

d_call: NA
clone_size: NA
j_call: TRBJ2-7
cdr3_length: 13
v_call: TRBV7-8
cdr3_aa: CASSFLVRDEQYF
cdr3_nt: TGTGCCAGCAGCTTCCTAGTACGGGACGAGCAGTACTTC